One sample yielded the 5 T cell receptor beta chains listed below, sequenced in a study of blood T cells in healthy people across ages. A second PCR of roughly 7 to 11 cycles used a sample-barcoded 5' primer and a J-beta primer mix. From the 5' RACE reads, TCRdb called clonotypes with MiXCR, one entry per CDR3 protein. The sample lists hundreds of thousands of distinct CDR3 sequences, roughly 32% occurring once. Input material: blood. The source of these receptors is an elderly woman in good health.

V gene TRBV30 combines with J gene TRBJ1-1; D is unclear. Germline V gives CDR1 GTSNPN, CDR2 SVGIG (reference sequence). CDR3 length equals 13 residues. The ends were cut back, 0 bases at V and 8 bases at J, with 13 bases in the middle. The CDR3 here is CAWSVRVGREAFF. Written as DNA, the CDR3 is TGTGCCTGGAGTGTACGGGTCGGTAGAGAAGCTTTCTTT.

This clonotype was recorded a few times. A much larger clone differs from this one at a single base, so this may be a read error. The chain uses TRBV20-1 and TRBJ2-7, with D possibly matching TRBD1 (6 bases). CDR3 size: 14 residues. V was pared by 1 base and J by 7 bases, with 17 bases between. Germline V gives CDR1 DFQATT, CDR2 SNEGSKA (reference sequence). Here the CDR3 DNA reads TGCAGTGCTAGAGTACTACAGGGTTGGGGGGAGCAGTACTTC. The encoded protein is CSARVLQGWGEQYF.

In this sample, this clonotype turned up a few times. This rearrangement joins TRBV7-9 to TRBJ2-7; D is possibly TRBD1 or TRBD2 (5 bases each). V was clipped by 5 bases and J by 4 bases, with 9 bases between them. Germline values: CDR1 SEHNR, CDR2 FQNEAQ (reference sequence). CDR3 size: 12 residues. DNA of the CDR3: TGTGCCAGCAGCACGGGGCGGTACGAGCAGTACTTC. It codes for CASSTGRYEQYF.

This chain uses TRBV14 with TRBJ1-2; a possible D gene is TRBD1 (5 bases). Germline CDR1 is SGHDN and CDR2 is FVKESK. The germline V and J ends were trimmed by 4 bases and 5 bases, with 17 bases remaining between them. The CDR3 is 15 residues long. The DNA of the CDR3 is TGTGCCAGCAGCCGAACCGGTCGCGGGGGGTATGGCTACACCTTC. Protein product: CASSRTGRGGYGYTF.

This clonotype came up many times. A much larger clone sits a single nucleotide away, making a read error possible. V is TRBV5-1 and J is TRBJ2-5, with D unclear. Between the trimmed V and J ends, which lost 1 base and 11 bases, there was a span of 12 bases. In germline, CDR1 is SGHRS, CDR2 YFSETQ. This CDR3 is built from 12 residues. The CDR3 reads CASSLRVNEQYF. DNA of the CDR3: TGCGCCAGCAGCTTGCGGGTCAATGAGCAGTACTTC.